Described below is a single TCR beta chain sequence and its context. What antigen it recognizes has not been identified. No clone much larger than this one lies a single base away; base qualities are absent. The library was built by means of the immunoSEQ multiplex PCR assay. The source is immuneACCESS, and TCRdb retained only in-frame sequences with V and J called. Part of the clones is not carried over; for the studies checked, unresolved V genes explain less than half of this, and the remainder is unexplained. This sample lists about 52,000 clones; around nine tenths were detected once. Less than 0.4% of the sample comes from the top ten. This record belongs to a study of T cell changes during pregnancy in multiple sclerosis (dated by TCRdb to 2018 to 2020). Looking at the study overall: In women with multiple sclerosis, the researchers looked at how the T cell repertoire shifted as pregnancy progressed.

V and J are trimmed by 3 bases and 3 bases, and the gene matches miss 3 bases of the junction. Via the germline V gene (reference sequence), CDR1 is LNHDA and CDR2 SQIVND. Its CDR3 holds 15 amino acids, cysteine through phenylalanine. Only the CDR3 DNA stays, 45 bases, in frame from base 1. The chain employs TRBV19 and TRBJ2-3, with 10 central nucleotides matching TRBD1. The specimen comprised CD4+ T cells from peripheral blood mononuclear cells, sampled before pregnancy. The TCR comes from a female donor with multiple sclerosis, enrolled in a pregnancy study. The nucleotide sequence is TGTGCCAGTAGTATTGGGACAGGGGTAACAGATACGCAGTATTTT. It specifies CASSIGTGVTDTQYF.